Listed below are T cell receptor beta chains from one sample, sequenced in a study of control samples from healthy donors and cancer patients. Sequencing was performed with immunoSEQ multiplex PCR; in TCRdb, only in-frame clones are kept and a portion is missing. Altogether 95,000 to 150,000 clones are present, about 89% being singletons, with the ten largest covering almost 8%. Specimen: blood. Receptor source: a woman aged 18-29 years in good health. The CDR3 runs from the conserved cysteine through the conserved F or W. The D gene is left open where the match is weak. Not all rows give a size; the values are once, few, many and, for expanded clones, a class.

CAWDRTSGNTIYF TGTGCCTGGGACAGGACCTCTGGAAACACCATATATTTT - TRBJ1-3 TRBV30 -
CASSQEWGASGANVLTF TGCGCCAGCAGCCAAGAATGGGGCGCGTCTGGGGCCAACGTCCTGACTTTC - TRBJ2-6 TRBV4-3 -
CSVGTQGPGANVLTF TGCAGCGTGGGGACCCAGGGACCTGGGGCCAACGTCCTGACTTTC - TRBJ2-6 TRBV29-1 -
CASSYGNGDTQYF TGTGCCAGCAGTTACGGTAACGGGGATACGCAGTATTTT - TRBJ2-3 TRBV6-5 -
CASSFPAGTGTSYEQYF TGTGCCAGCAGCTTCCCAGCCGGGACAGGTACCTCCTACGAGCAGTACTTC TRBD1 TRBJ2-7 TRBV5-6 -
CASSQDNHYGYTF TGTGCCAGCAGCCAAGATAACCACTATGGCTACACCTTC - TRBJ1-2 TRBV14 -
CASSEGDAANYGYTF TGTGCCAGCAGTGAAGGGGACGCTGCTAACTATGGCTACACCTTC - TRBJ1-2 TRBV2 -
CASSFGMRNSPLHF TGTGCCAGCAGCTTCGGAATGAGGAATTCACCCCTCCACTTT - TRBJ1-6 TRBV7-2 -
CASEDSSATNEKLFF TGTGCCAGCGAGGACAGCTCTGCAACTAATGAAAAACTGTTTTTT - TRBJ1-4 TRBV2 -
CASSPGTAGTGELFF TGTGCCAGTAGTCCAGGGACCGCTGGGACCGGGGAGCTGTTTTTT - TRBJ2-2 TRBV19 few
CASSQDSGVYNEQFF TGCGCCAGCAGCCAAGATTCAGGGGTCTACAATGAGCAGTTCTTC - TRBJ2-1 TRBV4-3 -
CVRSPFGRDSRNYEQYF TGTGTCAGAAGCCCATTTGGAAGGGACAGCCGAAACTACGAGCAGTACTTC - TRBJ2-7 TRBV7-5 -
CAWSLGINEKLFF TGTGCCTGGAGTTTGGGGATTAATGAAAAACTGTTTTTT - TRBJ1-4 TRBV30 -
CASRNREVRTGELFF TGTGCCAGCAGGAACAGGGAAGTAAGAACCGGGGAGCTGTTTTTT - TRBJ2-2 TRBV2 -
CASSLGGGLGIDTQYF TGTGCCAGCAGCTTAGGCGGGGGGTTAGGGATAGATACGCAGTATTTT TRBD2 TRBJ2-3 TRBV7-2 -
CASSDIYGYTF TGTGCCAGCAGTGACATCTATGGCTACACCTTC - TRBJ1-2 TRBV6-2/TRBV6-3 few
CASRPGMWDHYEQYF TGTGCCAGCAGACCCGGCATGTGGGACCACTACGAGCAGTACTTC - TRBJ2-7 TRBV27 -
CASSQRASNYGYTF TGCGCCAGCAGCCAACGGGCCAGTAACTATGGCTACACCTTC - TRBJ1-2 TRBV4-3 few
CASSLGAGFTDTQYF TGCGCCAGCAGCCTCGGAGCGGGATTCACAGATACGCAGTATTTT TRBD2 TRBJ2-3 TRBV4-3 -
CATSRAPGQGYEQYF TGTGCCACCAGCAGGGCTCCGGGACAGGGTTACGAGCAGTACTTC TRBD1 TRBJ2-7 TRBV15 -
CASSLGLAGVRPGELFF TGTGCCAGCAGCCTGGGACTAGCGGGAGTCCGCCCCGGGGAGCTGTTTTTT TRBD2 TRBJ2-2 TRBV28 -
CATSRDRLYF TGTGCCACCAGCAGAGATCGACTGTATTTT - TRBJ2-3 TRBV15 medium-sized
CASSLRMNTEAFF TGCGCCAGCAGCTTGCGGATGAACACTGAAGCTTTCTTT - TRBJ1-1 TRBV5-1 -
CASSLKAYSYNSPLHF TGTGCCAGCAGTTTAAAGGCCTACTCCTATAATTCACCCCTCCACTTT - TRBJ1-6 TRBV27 once